The 31 T cell receptor beta chains reported below all come from one sample, sequenced in a study of T-cell memory formation after mild COVID-19. TCRdb reprocessed the 5' RACE reads with MiXCR, giving one entry per CDR3 protein. Of around 90,000 distinct CDR3 sequences listed, roughly 16% are singletons. Material: PBMCs or a T cell subset sorted from them (not recorded which). The receptors originated from a man between 18 and 29 years old who had mild COVID-19 (a few samples of this study predate the infection). Cell type and time point are not known.

The J gene is TRBJ1-2, the V gene TRBV4-2; 8 bases match TRBD1. Germline V gives CDR1 LGHNA, CDR2 YNFKEQ. The CDR3 runs to 11 residues. V gave up 8 bases and J gave up 5 bases; unmatched junction bases: 1. In DNA form, the CDR3 reads TGTGCCAGCCAGGGGGCGTATGGCTACACCTTC. Its translation: CASQGAYGYTF.

The chain has TRBV6-2 or TRBV6-3 and TRBJ2-3; 7 bases match TRBD1. Germline CDR1 MNHEY, CDR2 SVGEGT. After removal of 7 bases from V and 2 bases from J, the junction contained 6 bases not matched to a gene. The CDR3 has 14 residues. CDR3 nucleotide sequence: TGTGCCAGCACTGGACAGGAGGTCACAGATACGCAGTATTTT. It specifies CASTGQEVTDTQYF.

The V call is TRBV4-1, the J call TRBJ1-2; D unresolved. Trimming stripped 0 bases from V and 3 bases from J, with 11 bases between. Germline values: CDR1 MGHRA, CDR2 YSYEKL. The CDR3 runs to 15 residues. CDR3 loop: CASSQDEGYHYGYTF. The CDR3 coding sequence is TGCGCCAGCAGCCAAGATGAGGGATATCACTATGGCTACACCTTC.

This clonotype was seen a handful of times. The V call is TRBV6-1, the J call TRBJ2-7; TRBD1 agrees at 8 bases. This CDR3 is 14 amino acids long. J gave up 3 bases and V 6 bases, and 7 bases lay outside the gene matches. Germline V gene sequence: CDR1 MNHNS, CDR2 SASEGT. CDR3 coding DNA: TGTGCCAGCAGCAGGGGGCAATTCTTCTACGAGCAGTACGTC. Translating it yields CASSRGQFFYEQYV.

This clonotype was counted between two and nine times. The chain links TRBV7-3 to TRBJ2-7; no firm D call. CDR3 size: 14 residues. CDR1 and CDR2 from the germline V gene are SGHTA and FQGTGA. Trimming stripped 5 bases from V and 2 bases from J, with 13 bases between. The CDR3 DNA follows: TGTGCCAGCAGCCCGACCGGGCCTACCTACGAGCAGTACTTC. As protein: CASSPTGPTYEQYF.

The genes are TRBV13 and TRBJ2-7, with 7 bases that match TRBD1. The CDR3 length is 15 residues. Germline loops: CDR1 PRHDT, CDR2 FYEKMQ (reference sequence). The V and J ends lost 6 bases and 6 bases, in that order; junction bases with no gene match: 14. CDR3 in amino acids: CASSSNGGQLGEQYF. In DNA, the CDR3 is TGTGCCAGCAGTTCCAATGGGGGACAGCTGGGCGAGCAGTACTTC.

J is TRBJ2-3 and V is TRBV3-1; D not resolved. Trimming took 0 bases from V and 4 from J, leaving 20 bases between them. The CDR3 has 18 amino acids. Germline CDR1 and CDR2: LGHDT and YNNKEL (reference sequence). Written as DNA, the CDR3 is TGTGCCAGCAGCCAAGAGGTTACGCGGATTTCCCGCTCAGATACGCAGTATTTT. Protein sequence: CASSQEVTRISRSDTQYF.

This clonotype was counted a few times. The chain joins TRBV7-7 to TRBJ2-7, with TRBD1 identical over 9 bases. This CDR3 spans 15 amino acids. The germline V gene has CDR1 SSHAT and CDR2 FNYEAQ (reference sequence). The J segment lost 0 bases and the V segment lost 5 bases, leaving 5 bases of the junction unmatched. CDR3 region: CASSIGTGTSYEQYF. As DNA, the CDR3 is TGTGCCAGCAGCATTGGGACAGGGACCTCCTACGAGCAGTACTTC.

This clonotype was detected many times. The V gene is TRBV29-1, the J gene TRBJ2-1; TRBD1 matches at 10 bases. Germline-derived CDR1 and CDR2 are SQVTM and ANQGSEA. V was pared by 7 bases and J by 7 bases, with 10 bases of the junction left unmatched. CDR3 length equals 14 residues. In DNA, the CDR3 is TGCAGCGCCGAGGGGACAGGGGAGACTAATGAGCAGTTCTTC. This codes for CSAEGTGETNEQFF.

The rearrangement joins TRBV5-1 to TRBJ2-1; 10 bases match TRBD2. Unmatched junction bases numbered 11, after V lost 2 bases and J lost 0 bases. Germline V gene data show CDR1 as SGHRS and CDR2 as YFSETQ. This CDR3 contains 19 residues. CDR3: CASSLEASGGPSSYNEQFF. Here the CDR3 DNA reads TGCGCCAGCAGCTTAGAGGCTAGCGGGGGCCCTAGCTCCTACAATGAGCAGTTCTTC.

The rearrangement joins TRBV6-5 to TRBJ1-1; D gene ambiguous. V was clipped by 6 bases and J by 5 bases, with 13 bases between them. This CDR3 contains 13 residues. CDR1 is MNHEY, CDR2 SVGAGI, per germline. The CDR3 DNA reads as TGTGCCAGCAGCTTGTCGGCCGGGACTGAAGCTTTCTTT. It is translated as CASSLSAGTEAFF.

This chain connects TRBV2 to TRBJ2-2; 8 bases are a match to TRBD1. Per the germline V gene, CDR1 is SNHLY and CDR2 is FYNNEI. The CDR3 loop spans 16 amino acids. J lost 3 bases, V lost 10 bases, and 13 bases had no gene match. CDR3 region: CATTNPGQDHTGELFF. For the CDR3, the DNA is TGTGCCACCACCAACCCGGGACAGGACCACACCGGGGAGCTGTTTTTT.

In its sample, this clonotype was seen a few times. The chain joins TRBV4-1 to TRBJ1-1; D is uncertain. This CDR3 contains 15 residues. In germline, CDR1 is MGHRA, CDR2 YSYEKL. Trimming pared 2 bases from V and 3 bases from J, leaving 13 bases between. CDR3 DNA sequence: TGCGCCAGCAGCCAACCGTTAGCAGACTACACTGAAGCTTTCTTT. It yields the protein CASSQPLADYTEAFF.

This chain links TRBV29-1 with TRBJ2-1; the D gene is possibly TRBD1 (5 bases). Germline CDR1 reads SQVTM; CDR2 reads ANQGSEA. V lost 4 bases and J lost 0, with 10 bases in between. There are 14 residues in the CDR3. This CDR3 reads CSVVGTGSYNEQFF. CDR3 nucleotide sequence: TGCAGCGTTGTTGGAACAGGCTCCTACAATGAGCAGTTCTTC.

The chain combines TRBV4-1 with TRBJ1-1; D is perhaps TRBD1 (5 bases). The CDR3 loop spans 13 amino acids. Per germline, CDR1 MGHRA and CDR2 YSYEKL. V was pared by 0 bases and J by 6 bases, with 8 bases between. CDR3 in amino acids: CASSQDWGPEAFF. The CDR3, as DNA: TGCGCCAGCAGCCAAGATTGGGGCCCTGAAGCTTTCTTT.

The table lists this clonotype with a few counts. CDR3 nucleotides: TGTGCCAGCAGACATATAACGGGGGGGTTCCACAATGAGCAGTTCTTC. Amino acid sequence: CASRHITGGFHNEQFF. The gene calls are TRBV5-6 and TRBJ2-1; 8 bases agree with TRBD2. This CDR3 contains 16 residues. Germline V gene sequence: CDR1 SGHDT, CDR2 YYEEEE. V shed 5 bases and J 5 bases; nucleotides not matched to a gene: 12.

V is TRBV11-2 and J is TRBJ2-5, with 7 positions matching TRBD1. With 3 bases clipped from V and 4 bases from J, the junction kept 11 bases outside the gene matches. Germline CDR1 is SGHAT and CDR2 is FQNNGV. The CDR3 has 16 amino acids. The CDR3 nucleotides read TGTGCCAGCAGCTTTACCGTACAGGGGTTGGGAGAGACCCAGTACTTC. Its protein product is CASSFTVQGLGETQYF.

The chain employs TRBV2 and TRBJ2-3; a possible D gene is TRBD2 (5 bases). The germline CDR1 and CDR2 sequences are SNHLY and FYNNEI. Trimming shortened V by 3 bases and J by 4 bases, and 17 bases separated the two germline ends. This CDR3 has 16 residues. The CDR3, as DNA: TGTGCCAGCAGTGAGAGGGAAGCTGTTAGCGCAGATACGCAGTATTTT. Amino acids: CASSEREAVSADTQYF.

The chain carries TRBV7-2 and TRBJ2-7, with 7 bases lining up with TRBD2. The CDR3 contains 14 residues. Per germline, CDR1 SGHTA and CDR2 FQGNSA. The V and J ends lost 4 bases and 3 bases, in that order; junction bases with no gene match: 6. CDR3 sequence (DNA): TGTGCCAGCAGCTGGGGCGTAGCGGGCTACGAGCAGTACGTC. Its translation: CASSWGVAGYEQYV.

This clonotype appeared many times. This chain joins TRBV7-8 and TRBJ2-1; a weak D match, TRBD1 (6 bases). CDR3 length: 15 residues. CDR1 and CDR2 (germline): SGHVS, FQNEAQ. The V and J ends lost 1 base and 0 bases respectively, with 7 bases between them. The CDR3 reads CASSLGGHSYNEQFF. CDR3 sequence (DNA): TGTGCCAGCAGCTTAGGGGGGCACTCCTACAATGAGCAGTTCTTC.

This clonotype was seen a few times. The chain has TRBV12-3 or TRBV12-4 and TRBJ2-7; D is possibly TRBD1 (5 bases). CDR3 length equals 14 residues. V was pared by 2 bases and J by 2 bases, with 10 bases between. As DNA, the CDR3 is TGTGCCAGCAGTTTAAAGACAGCCCCCTACGAGCAGTACTTC. As protein: CASSLKTAPYEQYF.

The chain is built from TRBV7-8 and TRBJ2-5; 9 positions match TRBD2. V lost 1 base to trimming and J lost 2 bases; unmatched junction nucleotides: 5. The CDR3 runs to 16 residues. CDR1 is SGHVS and CDR2 is FQNEAQ in the germline V gene. The CDR3 DNA sequence: TGTGCCAGCAGCTTAGATAGCGGGGGTACGCAAGAGACCCAGTACTTC. Encoded protein: CASSLDSGGTQETQYF. Variable domain in full (rest from reference TRBV7-8 and TRBJ2-5): GAGVSQSPRYKVAKRGQDVALRCDPISGHVSLFWYQQALGQGPEFLTYFQNEAQLDKSGLPSDRFFAERPEGSVSTLKIQRTQQEDSAVYLCASSLDSGGTQETQYFGPGTRLLVL.

In its sample, this clonotype was seen a few times. The chain carries TRBV20-1 and TRBJ1-2, with D possibly being TRBD1 (5 bases). Germline V gene data show CDR1 as DFQATT and CDR2 as SNEGSKA (reference sequence). This CDR3 contains 13 residues. Trimming took off 1 base at V and 4 bases at J, with 10 bases between the two ends. In DNA form, the CDR3 reads TGCAGTGCTAGAGGGAGGGACGGCTATGGCTACACCTTC. Its protein is CSARGRDGYGYTF.

This clonotype was seen only a few times. The junction differs from germline at one of its ends, possibly a read error. The chain joins TRBV5-1 to TRBJ2-6; D is tentatively TRBD1 or TRBD2 (5 bases each). Germline V gives CDR1 SGHRS, CDR2 YFSETQ. CDR3 size: 15 residues. DNA of the CDR3: TGCGCCAGCAGGTTGGGGGTCTCTGGGGCCAACGTCCTGACTTTC. This translates into CASRLGVSGANVLTF.

The chain joins TRBV3-1 to TRBJ1-4; D is undetermined. V lost 0 bases and J 0 bases, leaving 8 bases between the germline ends. Germline CDR1 reads LGHDT; CDR2 reads YNNKEL (reference sequence). The CDR3 is 16 residues long. CDR3 residues: CASSQDSYATNEKLFF. CDR3 coding DNA: TGTGCCAGCAGCCAAGATAGTTATGCAACTAATGAAAAACTGTTTTTT.

V usage is TRBV13 and J usage is TRBJ2-5, with TRBD2 matching over 8 bases. Germline lookup yields CDR1 PRHDT and CDR2 FYEKMQ (reference sequence). V dropped 2 bases and J dropped 1; count of bases not matched to a gene: 3. The CDR3 is 15 residues long. CDR3 DNA sequence: TGTGCCAGCAGCTTATTTCGGGGGGGCCAAGAGACCCAGTACTTC. Residues: CASSLFRGGQETQYF.

This clonotype was counted between two and nine times. CDR3 region: CAGDTRRTQYF. CDR3 sequence (DNA): TGTGCCGGGGACACCCGGCGGACGCAGTATTTT. The chain joins TRBV30 to TRBJ2-3; D might be TRBD1 (6 bases). Germline-derived CDR1 and CDR2 are GTSNPN and SVGIG (reference sequence). Deletions cut 8 bases from V and 9 bases from J, with 15 bases between. There are 11 residues in the CDR3.

This clonotype has only a few counts. The genes are TRBV7-9 and TRBJ2-2, with 7 bases matching TRBD1. Trimming took 4 bases from V and 0 from J; bases not matched to a gene: 8. The CDR3 covers 17 residues. Germline V lookup: CDR1 SEHNR, CDR2 FQNEAQ (reference sequence). The CDR3 loop reads CASSSRAGTANTGELFF. DNA for the CDR3: TGTGCCAGCAGCTCGCGAGCCGGGACAGCGAACACCGGGGAGCTGTTTTTT.

There are many counts of this clonotype. V usage is TRBV4-1 and J usage is TRBJ2-1, with 7 bases aligning to TRBD2. The CDR3 consists of 15 residues. The trim removed 6 bases at V and 6 bases at J, leaving 11 bases unmatched. Germline V CDR1 and CDR2: MGHRA, YSYEKL. DNA for the CDR3: TGCGCCAGCAGTCAACTCGGGGGGTTCGGCAATGAGCAGTTCTTC. Translation gives CASSQLGGFGNEQFF.

This clonotype was recorded a few times. This rearrangement joins TRBV20-1 to TRBJ2-3, with 8 bases matching TRBD2. The germline CDR1 and CDR2 sequences are DFQATT and SNEGSKA (reference sequence). This CDR3 has 16 residues. Trimming removed 2 bases from V and 2 bases from J; junction bases left unmatched: 9. The CDR3 region has the DNA TGCAGTGCTAGATTAAGGAGCGGGGGCTACACAGATACGCAGTATTTT. It codes for CSARLRSGGYTDTQYF.

CDR3 sequence (DNA): TGTGCCAGCAGCTTAGGCTTGGGGGAATACCGGGGTGAGCAGTTCTTC. Amino acids: CASSLGLGEYRGEQFF. The chain has TRBV7-8 and TRBJ2-1, with D perhaps being TRBD1 or TRBD2 (5 bases each). The CDR3 covers 16 residues. The V end lost 1 base, the J end lost 9 bases, and 19 bases lay between the germline ends. From germline, CDR1 is SGHVS and CDR2 FQNEAQ.